The rows below give T cell receptor beta chains drawn from one sample of a study of blood T cell repertoires in COVID-19. Sequencing used immunoSEQ multiplex PCR; TCRdb keeps in-frame clones, though not all of them. The table has hundreds of thousands of clones, about 83% seen once. The sample consisted of PBMCs or T cells enriched from blood (not recorded which). The receptor set was obtained from a woman in her forties or fifties who had been exposed to COVID-19. CDR3s include the opening cysteine and the closing phenylalanine or tryptophan. Each record gives: V gene, clone size, D gene, J gene, CDR3 DNA, CDR3 protein. D genes are given only for firm matches. Clone size, where shown, is once, few, many, or a class for clones that have expanded.

>TRBV14|NA|TRBD2|TRBJ2-5
TGTGCCAGCAGCCAAGTGGTAGCGGGGGCTTTGTACTTC
CASSQVVAGALYF
>TRBV3-1/TRBV3-2|NA|NA|TRBJ1-1
TGTGCCAGCAGCCAAGGACGACTGCAAAGGAACACTGAAGCTTTCTTT
CASSQGRLQRNTEAFF
>TRBV14|NA|TRBD1|TRBJ1-6
TGTGCCAGCAGCCGGACAGGGGTCTATAATTCACCCCTCCACTTT
CASSRTGVYNSPLHF
>TRBV28|NA|NA|TRBJ1-6
TGTGCCAGCAGTTTCAACAGTCCGAATTCACCCCTCCACTTT
CASSFNSPNSPLHF
>TRBV6-5|NA|TRBD1|TRBJ2-7
TGTGCCAGCAGTTACCTCCAGGGACAGGGCCTCTACGAGCAGTACTTC
CASSYLQGQGLYEQYF
>TRBV5-1|NA|NA|TRBJ1-2
TGCGCCAGCAGCTTGGCCGTCCGGGGGGCCCGCTACACCTTC
CASSLAVRGARYTF
>TRBV7-3|NA|NA|TRBJ2-2
TGTGCCAGCAGCTTAACAGGGGCTGGAGCGAACACCGGGGAGCTGTTTTTT
CASSLTGAGANTGELFF
>TRBV5-6|NA|NA|TRBJ2-3
TGTGCCAGCAGCTTGGGTGGGCCGGCGTTCACAGATACGCAGTATTTT
CASSLGGPAFTDTQYF
>TRBV10-3|NA|NA|TRBJ1-1
TGTGCCATCAGTGAGGGGACAAAACAGGGTAGCACTGAAGCTTTCTTT
CAISEGTKQGSTEAFF
>TRBV10-3|NA|NA|TRBJ2-7
TGTGCCATCAGTCGGGATATCTCCTCTCGGGCACTTTTC
CAISRDISSRALF
>TRBV3-1/TRBV3-2|NA|TRBD1|TRBJ1-6
TGTGCCAGCAGCCTACGACAGGGACGAGCACCCCTCCACTTT
CASSLRQGRAPLHF
>TRBV7-9|many|TRBD1|TRBJ1-6
TGTGCCAGCAGGGCTCGGGACAGCGACCTTCCCCTCCACTTT
CASRARDSDLPLHF
>TRBV19|NA|TRBD2|TRBJ2-2
TGTGCCAGTAGTATAGTGGGGCCGGGAGGCACCGGGGAGCTGTTTTTT
CASSIVGPGGTGELFF
>TRBV10-2|NA|NA|TRBJ1-1
TGCGCCAGCAGCCAGACAGAGCAGTTGGGACATTCATTT
CASSQTEQLGHSF
>TRBV5-4|NA|NA|TRBJ2-7
TGTGCCAGCAGCTTGGGGGGACTCTCTGCCAACTACGAGCAGTACTTC
CASSLGGLSANYEQYF
>TRBV10-3|once|NA|TRBJ1-4
TGTGCCATCAGTGAGTCGGGGGGTTATGAAAAACTGTTTTTT
CAISESGGYEKLFF
>TRBV28|NA|NA|TRBJ1-5
TGTGCCAGCAGGCCTGGACAGTTAAATCAGCCCCAGCATTTT
CASRPGQLNQPQHF
>TRBV5-5|NA|TRBD2|TRBJ2-3
TGTGCCAGCAGCCTTATCTTGGGGGGGGGCACAGATACGCAGTATTTT
CASSLILGGGTDTQYF
>TRBV7-2|NA|NA|TRBJ1-4
TGTGCCAGCAGTTCCGACAGTGGGGAAAAACTGTTTTTT
CASSSDSGEKLFF
>TRBV11-2|NA|NA|TRBJ2-5
TGTGCCAGCAGCTCCTCTGGGGGGGCCCTAGAGACCCAGTACTTC
CASSSSGGALETQYF
>TRBV9|NA|NA|TRBJ1-1
TGTGCCAGCAGCGCCGTCCCGGGACTGAGCACTGAAGCTTTCTTT
CASSAVPGLSTEAFF
>TRBV9|NA|NA|TRBJ2-2
TGTGCCAGCAGCTCCGATCTAGGGAACACCGGGGAGCTGTTTTTT
CASSSDLGNTGELFF
>TRBV4-3|NA|NA|TRBJ1-5
TGCGCCAGCAGCCCCACAGGAGCTAGCAATCAGCCCCAGCATTTT
CASSPTGASNQPQHF
>TRBV11-2|NA|NA|TRBJ1-6
TGTGCCAGCAGCCCCTTTTGGCAGGGAGGTTATTCACCCCTCCACTTT
CASSPFWQGGYSPLHF
>TRBV5-4|NA|NA|TRBJ2-1
TGTGCCAGCAGTACGGATTCGGGGGTCGATGAGCAGTTCTTC
CASSTDSGVDEQFF
>TRBV7-8|NA|TRBD1|TRBJ1-5
TGTGCCAGCAGCTTAGTAGCACAGGGGAGCAATCAGCCCCAGCATTTT
CASSLVAQGSNQPQHF
>TRBV10-3|NA|NA|TRBJ1-4
TGTGCCACCCGGCGGTCTAATGAAAAACTGTTTTTT
CATRRSNEKLFF
>TRBV19|NA|TRBD1|TRBJ1-2
TGTGCCAGTAGAGACAGGGGTAACTATGGCTACACCTTC
CASRDRGNYGYTF
>TRBV28|few|NA|TRBJ1-5
TGTGCCAGCAGTCTCCCAGGGTACGGTCCGGATCAGCCCCAGCATTTT
CASSLPGYGPDQPQHF
>TRBV19|NA|NA|TRBJ1-1
TGTGCCAGTATCTTGTCCCCGGAGGGCACTGAAGCTTTCTTT
CASILSPEGTEAFF
>TRBV7-2|NA|NA|TRBJ1-3
TGTGCCAGCAGCCCCCCGGGAAACACCATATATTTT
CASSPPGNTIYF
>TRBV9|NA|TRBD1|TRBJ2-6
TGTGCCAGCAGCGTAGGAACAGGGGGCTATAACTCTGGGGCCAACGTCCTGACTTTC
CASSVGTGGYNSGANVLTF
>TRBV5-1|NA|NA|TRBJ2-2
TGCGCCAGCAGGCAGAATGCAGGGAACACCGGGGAGCTGTTTTTT
CASRQNAGNTGELFF
>TRBV15|NA|TRBD1|TRBJ1-5
TGTGCCACCAGCAGAGGTCAGGGGGAATTGGATCAGCCCCAGCATTTT
CATSRGQGELDQPQHF
>TRBV9|NA|NA|TRBJ1-1
TGTGCCAGCAGCTCCGAGGGAAGGAACACTGAAGCTTTCTTT
CASSSEGRNTEAFF
>TRBV11-3|NA|NA|TRBJ2-2
TGTGCCAGCAGCTTAGGCGGGGTCTCCTCGAACACCGGGGAGCTGTTTTTT
CASSLGGVSSNTGELFF